The 6 T cell receptor beta chains presented below share a single source sample, sequenced in a study of T cell clonality in common variable immunodeficiency. Points from the study as a whole: Common variable immunodeficiency TCR beta sequences reportedly had fewer deletions and N-nucleotide insertions.

Antigens for these TCRs are unknown. Sequencing used immunoSEQ multiplex PCR; TCRdb keeps in-frame clones, though not all of them. This repertoire holds some 11,000 clones, and none appear only once. Sequencing was performed on peripheral blood mononuclear cells. All receptors derive from a human donor with common variable immunodeficiency.

This clone has a handful of counts. The read ends 3 residues shy of where the CDR3 ends; the end is completed using the germline J gene. V and J are TRBV7-2 and TRBJ1-4, with unresolved D. Trimming stripped 2 bases from V and 4 bases from J, with 8 bases between. The length of the CDR3 is 14 residues. Germline V gene data show CDR1 as SGHTA and CDR2 as FQGNSA. The covered CDR3 bases are TGTGCCAGCAGCTTACTTTCGGTTAATGAAAAA. As protein: CASSLLSVNEK. Given in full, the CDR3 is CASSLLSVNEKLFF.

This clone was seen a few times. The read ends 3 residues shy of where the CDR3 ends; the end is completed using the germline J gene. The chain links TRBV2 to TRBJ1-4; tentative D call: TRBD1 (6 bases). Germline CDR1 and CDR2: SNHLY and FYNNEI. Trimming took off 5 bases at V and 8 bases at J, with 18 bases between the two ends. The CDR3 totals 15 residues. The CDR3 DNA, read in part, is TGTGCCAGCAGTATCGTCGGGGGGGCGTTAGAAAAA. Translated, it gives CASSIVGGALEK. The whole CDR3 region reads CASSIVGGALEKLFF.

Details on this clone: The CDR3 end falls 3 residues outside the read, so it is completed with the germline J gene. The rearrangement uses TRBV7-3 and TRBJ2-2; 8 bases match TRBD1. The V gene's germline CDR1 is SGHTA and CDR2 FQGTGA. V shed 5 bases, J shed 4 bases, and the junction held 15 bases outside the gene matches. The CDR3 extends over 18 amino acids. The part of the CDR3 DNA that was read is TGTGCCAGCAGCCCCGGACAGGGATCATCAGTAGGCACCGGGGAG. It encodes CASSPGQGSSVGTGE. Given in full, the CDR3 is CASSPGQGSSVGTGELFF.

With respect to this clone: The CDR3 end lies 3 residues beyond the end of the read and is filled in from the germline J gene. The chain links TRBV19 to TRBJ2-7; no definite D call. The germline V and J ends were trimmed by 1 base and 4 bases, with 11 bases remaining between them. Germline assignment: CDR1 LNHDA and CDR2 SQIVND (reference sequence). The CDR3 runs 14 residues. CDR3 DNA (partial): TGTGCCAGTAGTATAGCGCGGTCGGAATACGAG. Protein: CASSIARSEYE. The CDR3 reads in full as CASSIARSEYEQYF.

In regard to this clone: The CDR3 end falls 3 residues outside the read, so it is completed with the germline J gene. The rearrangement links TRBV30 to TRBJ1-2, with 9 bases identical to TRBD1. Germline trimming cut 3 bases from V and 6 bases from J; bases unmatched to any gene: 8. Germline V lookup: CDR1 GTSNPN, CDR2 SVGIG (reference sequence). The CDR3 loop spans 14 amino acids. The CDR3 loop reads CAWRGTGIFDGYTF. The CDR3 bases that were read are TGTGCCTGGAGAGGGACAGGGATTTTTGATGGC.

A note on this clone: The read comes to an end 3 residues before the CDR3 does, leaving the germline J gene to fill in the end. The chain carries TRBV18 and TRBJ1-1; 11 positions match TRBD1. V was clipped by 3 bases and J by 0 bases; unmatched bases: 6. The CDR3 has 17 residues. Per germline, CDR1 KGHSH and CDR2 LQKENI. CDR3 loop: CASSPPGTGGMNTEAFF. Partial CDR3 DNA: TGTGCCAGCTCACCCCCCGGGACAGGGGGGATGAACACTGAA.